One sample yielded the 16 T cell receptor beta chains listed below, sequenced in a study of early stage breast cancer tumors. TCRdb's table, derived via immunoSEQ multiplex PCR, lists solely in-frame clones and lacks some. The sample gives around 28,000 clones, around 67% of which show up once; 10% is in the top ten. The specimen sequenced was breast tumor tissue. All receptors come from a person aged 25 to 39 with breast cancer.

The J gene is TRBJ2-1, the V gene TRBV2; the match to TRBD2 covers 7 bases. The trim removed 2 bases at V and 8 bases at J, leaving 12 bases unmatched. Germline V gives CDR1 SNHLY, CDR2 FYNNEI. This CDR3 has 16 amino acids. CDR3 DNA sequence: TGTGCCAGCAGTGAAAGGGCGTGGTTGGGGGGGGATGAGCAGTTCTTC. Protein: CASSERAWLGGDEQFF.

This clone has a single count. The chain is built from TRBV10-3 and TRBJ2-3; tentatively, D is TRBD1 (5 bases). V lost 10 bases, J lost 6 bases, and 11 bases lay in between. CDR1 ENHRY and CDR2 SYGVKD come from the germline V gene. CDR3 length: 11 residues. For the CDR3, the DNA is TGTGCCAGCGCGACAGTGGATACGCAGTATTTT. This codes for CASATVDTQYF.

The V and J genes are TRBV11-2 and TRBJ2-7; TRBD2 might be the D (6 bases). CDR1 is SGHAT, CDR2 FQNNGV, per germline. This CDR3 comprises 14 residues. Deletions cut 8 bases from V and 0 bases from J, with 14 bases between. In nucleotides, the CDR3 is TGTGCCAGCGGGGCCGGGAGTCACTCCTACGAGCAGTACTTC. Its protein product is CASGAGSHSYEQYF.

This sequence joins TRBV5-1 and TRBJ2-7, with a weak D call TRBD1 (5 bases). Germline CDR1 is SGHRS and CDR2 is YFSETQ. The CDR3 covers 16 residues. Between the trimmed V and J ends, which lost 0 bases and 2 bases, there was a span of 15 bases. The DNA for the CDR3 is TGCGCCAGCAGCTTGGCCAGTCGACACAGGACCTACGAGCAGTACTTC. This encodes CASSLASRHRTYEQYF.

This chain connects TRBV30 to TRBJ2-7, with a possible D match to TRBD2 (5 bases). The CDR3 consists of 15 residues. V lost 5 bases, J lost 7 bases, and 24 bases lay in between. Germline V lookup: CDR1 GTSNPN, CDR2 SVGIG (reference sequence). CDR3 in DNA: TGTGCCTGGGGAGTGCGCGGGCCGGGGATGAAGGAGCAGTACTTC. It encodes CAWGVRGPGMKEQYF.

The chain couples TRBV13 to TRBJ2-3; D gene uncertain. The length of the CDR3 is 14 residues. Trimming took 2 bases from V and 6 from J, leaving 12 bases between them. Germline V gene sequence: CDR1 PRHDT, CDR2 FYEKMQ (reference sequence). CDR3 sequence: CASSLLLLGDTQYF. The CDR3 coding sequence is TGTGCCAGCAGCTTACTCCTCTTGGGGGATACGCAGTATTTT.

This rearrangement joins TRBV13 to TRBJ1-2, with a weak D call TRBD1 (5 bases). The CDR3 covers 14 residues. Trimming removed 7 bases at V and 0 bases at J, with 12 bases between. Per the germline V gene, CDR1 is PRHDT and CDR2 is FYEKMQ (reference sequence). CDR3 amino acids: CASTMGDPNYGYTF. For the CDR3, the DNA is TGTGCCAGCACCATGGGGGATCCTAACTATGGCTACACCTTC.

This clone was counted between two and nine times. The chain combines TRBV10-3 with TRBJ1-2; D unclear. CDR1 and CDR2 from the germline V gene are ENHRY and SYGVKD. This CDR3 comprises 15 residues. The V gene lost 3 bases and the J gene lost 1 base, with 12 bases spanning the gap. The CDR3 reads CAISEGRSDNYGYTF. Here the CDR3 DNA reads TGTGCCATCAGTGAAGGCAGGAGCGATAACTATGGCTACACCTTC.

J is TRBJ1-1 and V is TRBV7-2; D uncertain. CDR3 length: 14 residues. Germline values: CDR1 SGHTA, CDR2 FQGNSA. V lost 3 bases, J lost 5 bases, and 13 bases lay in between. CDR3 coding DNA: TGTGCCAGCAGCTTTGGTGCGGGGAGGACTGAAGCTTTCTTT. Protein sequence: CASSFGAGRTEAFF.

The V and J genes are TRBV9 and TRBJ2-1, with TRBD2 matching over 10 bases. The J segment lost 8 bases and the V segment lost 4 bases, leaving 6 bases of the junction unmatched. Germline CDR1 reads SGDLS; CDR2 reads YYNGEE. The CDR3 runs to 14 residues. DNA for the CDR3: TGTGCCAGCAGCTCCCAGCGGGAGGGGTATGAGCAGTTCTTC. Residues: CASSSQREGYEQFF.

The rearrangement links TRBV11-3 to TRBJ2-1; D is perhaps TRBD1 or TRBD2 (5 bases each). The CDR3 loop spans 17 amino acids. With 2 bases removed from V and 7 bases from J, the gap between germline ends came to 21 bases. Germline CDR1 is SGHNT and CDR2 is YENEEA. The CDR3 nucleotides are TGTGCCAGCAGCTTATTACGCACCTCCGGGACGAAAAATGAGCAGTTCTTC. Its translation is CASSLLRTSGTKNEQFF.

The DNA for the CDR3 is TGTGCCAGCAGCCCTCCTAAAGGGACAGGCAACTATGGCTACACCTTC. Encoded protein: CASSPPKGTGNYGYTF. The chain couples TRBV5-5 to TRBJ1-2, with 8 bases that match TRBD1. The CDR3 contains 16 residues. Unmatched junction bases numbered 10, after V lost 4 bases and J lost 2 bases. Germline values: CDR1 SGHKS, CDR2 YYEKEE (reference sequence).

This chain links TRBV9 with TRBJ1-6; no reliable D call. Germline CDR1 reads SGDLS; CDR2 reads YYNGEE. The CDR3 sequence is 14 residues long. The V gene lost 4 bases and the J gene lost 6 bases, with 11 bases spanning the gap. The CDR3 loop is CASSPELPNSPLHF. DNA of the CDR3: TGTGCCAGCAGCCCAGAGTTGCCTAATTCACCCCTCCACTTT.

This clone has only a few counts. V is TRBV7-9 and J is TRBJ2-7; 9 nucleotides agree with TRBD1. There are 16 residues in the CDR3. Germline V gene data show CDR1 as SEHNR and CDR2 as FQNEAQ (reference sequence). J gave up 0 bases and V 5 bases, and 8 bases lay outside the gene matches. Here the CDR3 reads CASSDAGTGSSYEQYF. DNA for the CDR3: TGTGCCAGCAGCGACGCCGGGACAGGGAGCTCCTACGAGCAGTACTTC.

This clone was seen a few times. The rearrangement uses TRBV19 and TRBJ1-1, with no clear D. CDR3 length equals 15 residues. Per germline, CDR1 LNHDA and CDR2 SQIVND (reference sequence). Trimming shortened V by 7 bases and J by 2 bases, and 17 bases separated the two germline ends. The CDR3 reads CASKPGQHPNTEAFF. CDR3 in DNA: TGTGCCAGTAAACCTGGGCAGCACCCAAACACTGAAGCTTTCTTT.

The rearrangement uses TRBV18 and TRBJ2-5, with TRBD2 matching 12 bases. Germline V gives CDR1 KGHSH, CDR2 LQKENI. The CDR3 extends over 16 amino acids. V lost 4 bases, J lost 4 bases, and 7 bases stayed unmatched. DNA of the CDR3: TGTGCCAGCTCACAGACTAGCGGGAGAAGCGGAGAGACCCAGTACTTC. Residues: CASSQTSGRSGETQYF.